This TCR beta chain comes out of a study of T cells in Graves' hyperthyroidism and ophthalmopathy. In the study overall: Sampling of peripheral blood happened at initial diagnosis, prior to any treatment. Whole-study results and caveats: The majority of expanded thyroid clonotypes above 0.001 also appeared in blood. Before onset, by a median of approximately 5.9 months, the model predicted ophthalmopathy.

Out of roughly 9.1 ml of fresh peripheral blood came the PBMCs. Points on this clonotype: Its specificity is unknown.

Using RNA transcripts as the source, TCR beta CDR3 regions were amplified. The TCR CDR3 first-round RT-PCR relied on the HTBI primer set. TCRdb re-called the multiplex PCR reads through MiXCR, storing one row per CDR3 protein. The data contain 450,000 to 500,000 distinct CDR3 sequences, roughly 22% of them singletons. The V gene end was trimmed by 6 bases and the J gene end by 1 base; junction bases not matched to a gene: 6. The CDR3 is made up of 15 amino acids. Per germline, CDR1 DFQATT and CDR2 SNEGSKA (reference sequence). The sample was blood. This clonotype was sampled from a woman aged 70-85 years with Graves' ophthalmopathy. V and J are TRBV20-1 and TRBJ2-3, with 11 bases matching TRBD2. The CDR3 coding sequence is TGCAGTGCCCAGGGACTAGCGGAGGGCACAGATACGCAGTATTTT. It specifies CSAQGLAEGTDTQYF.